Listed below are T cell receptor beta chains from one sample, sequenced in a study of T-cell memory formation after mild COVID-19. MiXCR, applied by TCRdb to the 5' RACE reads, yields one record per CDR3 protein. Among about 340,000 distinct CDR3 sequences, 10% to 15% were seen once, and the ten largest hold 20% to 25%. What was sequenced was PBMCs or a T cell subset sorted from them (not recorded which). The source is a man younger than 35 who had mild COVID-19 (a few samples of this study predate the infection). Cell type and time point are not known. The CDR3 runs from the conserved cysteine through the conserved F or W. A D gene is named only where the DNA matches it firmly. Clone sizes are given selectively: once, few, many, or a class where the clone is expanded.

length	V	J	D	size	CDR3	DNA
13	TRBV20-1	TRBJ2-1	NA	many	CSATRGSYNEQFF	TGCAGTGCTACCAGGGGCTCCTACAATGAGCAGTTCTTC
11	TRBV6-5	TRBJ2-2	NA	many	CASTGTGELFF	TGTGCCAGCACTGGTACCGGGGAGCTGTTTTTT
13	TRBV5-1	TRBJ2-5	NA	many	CASSSGSQETQYF	TGCGCCAGCAGCTCTGGATCTCAAGAGACCCAGTACTTC
15	TRBV7-9	TRBJ2-1	TRBD2	NA	CASSLSGGSGNEQFF	TGTGCCAGCAGCCTTAGCGGGGGGTCGGGCAATGAGCAGTTCTTC
15	TRBV2	TRBJ2-5	NA	many	CASSLSPVTLQTQYF	TGTGCCAGCAGCCTCTCCCCGGTGACTCTTCAGACCCAGTACTTC
16	TRBV5-1	TRBJ2-1	NA	NA	CASSLEPLSSYNEQFF	TGCGCCAGCAGCTTGGAGCCGCTAAGCTCCTACAATGAGCAGTTCTTC
14	TRBV6-5	TRBJ1-6	NA	few	CASSYTQGWAPLHF	TGTGCCAGCAGTTACACGCAGGGGTGGGCACCCCTCCACTTT
11	TRBV20-1	TRBJ1-1	NA	few	CSARPNTEAFF	TGCAGTGCTCGCCCCAACACTGAAGCTTTCTTT
13	TRBV7-2	TRBJ2-5	NA	NA	CASSFGLEETQYF	TGTGCCAGCAGCTTTGGGCTGGAAGAGACCCAGTACTTC
17	TRBV6-5	TRBJ2-2	TRBD1	many	CASSPRGDRGGTGELFF	TGTGCCAGCAGTCCTCGAGGGGACAGGGGCGGCACCGGGGAGCTGTTTTTT
15	TRBV7-9	TRBJ2-1	NA	many	CASSLGEWLYNEQFF	TGTGCCAGCAGTCTCGGCGAGTGGCTGTACAATGAGCAGTTCTTC
14	TRBV29-1	TRBJ2-5	NA	many	CSVDLGRKQETQYF	TGCAGCGTAGACCTCGGACGGAAACAAGAGACCCAGTACTTC
17	TRBV5-6	TRBJ2-7	TRBD1	NA	CASSFRGVRDSTYEQYF	TGTGCCAGCAGCTTCAGAGGAGTTCGGGACAGCACCTACGAGCAGTACTTC
16	TRBV5-1	TRBJ2-2	TRBD1	many	CASSFTGGEGTGELFF	TGCGCCAGCAGCTTTACAGGGGGCGAAGGCACCGGGGAGCTGTTTTTT
14	TRBV7-2	TRBJ2-1	NA	few	CASSLRGADNEQFF	TGTGCCAGCAGCTTAAGGGGGGCAGACAATGAGCAGTTCTTC
14	TRBV6-5	TRBJ2-5	TRBD2	few	CASSRLAAQETQYF	TGTGCCAGCAGCAGACTAGCGGCACAAGAGACCCAGTACTTC
15	TRBV11-1	TRBJ2-4	NA	NA	CASTPRWGAKNIQYF	TGTGCCAGCACCCCCCGATGGGGGGCCAAAAACATTCAGTACTTC
14	TRBV5-1	TRBJ2-5	NA	few	CASSPDPNTETQYF	TGCGCCAGCAGCCCGGACCCGAACACAGAGACCCAGTACTTC
15	TRBV5-5	TRBJ2-1	NA	many	CASSLGGSGYNEQFF	TGTGCCAGCAGCTTGGGAGGAAGTGGCTACAATGAGCAGTTCTTC
13	TRBV6-2/TRBV6-3	TRBJ2-5	NA	NA	CASRLQGGETQYF	TGTGCCAGCAGACTACAGGGAGGGGAGACCCAGTACTTC
16	TRBV5-1	TRBJ2-3	TRBD2	NA	CASSLGPSGEVGTQYF	TGCGCCAGCAGCTTGGGACCCAGCGGGGAGGTGGGTACGCAGTATTTT
14	TRBV2	TRBJ2-1	NA	few	CASKSAGEYNEQFF	TGTGCCAGCAAGTCCGCCGGGGAGTACAATGAGCAGTTCTTC
15	TRBV9	TRBJ2-1	NA	NA	CASSAPGGSYNEQFF	TGTGCCAGCAGCGCCCCAGGGGGGAGCTACAATGAGCAGTTCTTC
15	TRBV7-9	TRBJ2-1	TRBD1	few	CASSLGQGGFYEQFF	TGTGCCAGCAGCTTGGGACAGGGTGGTTTCTATGAGCAGTTCTTC
14	TRBV25-1	TRBJ2-3	TRBD2	few	CASSGGTSGHTQYF	TGTGCCAGCAGTGGAGGGACTAGCGGCCATACGCAGTATTTT